Presented here are 19 T cell receptor beta chains from one specimen sequenced in a study of T cells after yellow fever vaccination. TCRdb re-derived calls from the 5' RACE reads in MiXCR, one entry per CDR3 protein. Of some 120,000 distinct CDR3 sequences in the sample, under 8% were seen once. Sample: CD4+ T cells sorted from PBMCs, taken 10 days after the first yellow fever vaccination. Receptors were obtained from a man younger than 35 who received the YFV17D yellow fever vaccine.

Many counts were recorded for this clonotype. V is TRBV20-1 and J is TRBJ1-4; 9 bases line up with TRBD1. Germline CDR1 and CDR2: DFQATT and SNEGSKA (reference sequence). This CDR3 is 12 amino acids long. J was trimmed by 6 bases and V by 5 bases; bases with no gene match: 1. CDR3 loop: CSARQGDEKLFF. CDR3 bases: TGCAGTGCTCGACAGGGGGATGAAAAACTGTTTTTT.

This clonotype showed up many times. This chain connects TRBV5-1 to TRBJ2-3; possibly TRBD1 or TRBD2 for D (5 bases each). This CDR3 spans 15 amino acids. Trimming left V 5 bases short and J 0 bases short, with 13 bases between. Germline CDR1 is SGHRS and CDR2 is YFSETQ. CDR3 sequence reads: CASSVGTTSTDTQYF. The CDR3 DNA reads TGCGCCAGCAGTGTGGGGACGACTAGCACAGATACGCAGTATTTT.

This chain joins TRBV12-3 or TRBV12-4 and TRBJ1-2, with 10 bases fitting TRBD1. The CDR3 length is 17 residues. The V segment lost 6 bases and the J segment 4 bases; nucleotides outside the gene matches: 14. The DNA of the CDR3 is TGTGCCAGCAGCCGAGGGACAGGGGCCCGGAAATCCTATGGCTACACCTTC. The encoded protein is CASSRGTGARKSYGYTF.

Many counts were recorded for this clonotype. This chain links TRBV5-6 with TRBJ2-7, with 9 bases lining up with TRBD2. V lost 4 bases and J lost 4; bases outside the gene matches: 3. The CDR3 extends over 13 amino acids. Germline V gene lookup returns CDR1 SGHDT and CDR2 YYEEEE. The DNA of the CDR3 is TGTGCCAGCAGCGGCGGGGGGGCTTACGAGCAGTACTTC. It encodes CASSGGGAYEQYF.

This clonotype was seen many times. The J gene is TRBJ1-1, the V gene TRBV6-6; D unresolved. CDR1 MNHNY and CDR2 SVGAGI come from the germline V gene (reference sequence). The CDR3 is 13 amino acids. Trimming left V 5 bases short and J 5 bases short, with 12 bases between. The CDR3 region has the DNA TGTGCCAGCAGTGATCAGGTAGCAACTGAAGCTTTCTTT. It is translated as CASSDQVATEAFF.

In its sample, this clonotype was seen many times. This chain connects TRBV5-1 to TRBJ2-3, with 8 bases aligning to TRBD1. The V and J ends lost 0 bases and 3 bases, in that order; junction bases with no gene match: 3. Germline CDR1 SGHRS, CDR2 YFSETQ. This CDR3 contains 15 residues. CDR3 sequence: CASSLGTGMTDTQYF. In DNA, the CDR3 is TGCGCCAGCAGCTTGGGGACAGGGATGACAGATACGCAGTATTTT.

This clonotype appeared many times. The rearrangement uses TRBV4-2 and TRBJ2-3; 9 positions agree with TRBD2. This CDR3 is 17 amino acids long. V shed 0 bases, J shed 5 bases, and the junction held 9 bases outside the gene matches. Germline CDR1 is LGHNA and CDR2 is YNFKEQ. The CDR3 coding sequence is TGTGCCAGCAGCCAAGATTTGCGGGGGGGCGTCATAGATACGCAGTATTTT. Encoded protein: CASSQDLRGGVIDTQYF.

This clonotype has ten or more counts. This CDR3 reads CASSLLAAVETQYF. In DNA, the CDR3 is TGTGCCAGCAGCCTACTAGCGGCCGTTGAGACCCAGTACTTC. V gene TRBV14 combines with J gene TRBJ2-5; 8 positions match TRBD2. Germline assignment: CDR1 SGHDN and CDR2 FVKESK. CDR3 length equals 14 residues. V trimming: 4 bases; J trimming: 5 bases; junction bases outside the gene matches: 6.

The rearrangement links TRBV6-1 to TRBJ1-3; TRBD1 might be the D (5 bases). V was shortened by 5 bases and J by 2 bases, with 10 bases between the two germline ends. The CDR3 sequence is 14 residues long. Germline CDR1 MNHNS, CDR2 SASEGT. The CDR3 coding sequence is TGTGCCAGCAGTACCGGGGGACCTGGAAACACCATATATTTT. As protein: CASSTGGPGNTIYF.

This clonotype was counted many times. This chain uses TRBV20-1 with TRBJ2-1; no clear D gene. Germline lookup yields CDR1 DFQATT and CDR2 SNEGSKA (reference sequence). V lost 6 bases to trimming and J lost 6 bases, with 12 bases between them. The CDR3 is 12 amino acids. The DNA of the CDR3 is TGCAGTGCGAGTAGCAGTGCCAATGAGCAGTTCTTC. This gives the protein CSASSSANEQFF.

The sample holds a few counts of this clonotype. The genes are TRBV7-7 and TRBJ2-5; TRBD2 might be the D (7 bases). Germline V gives CDR1 SSHAT, CDR2 FNYEAQ (reference sequence). The V and J ends lost 5 bases and 1 base respectively, with 14 bases between them. CDR3 length: 15 residues. CDR3 sequence (DNA): TGTGCCAGCAGCCCGGGGAGGGGGGGCCAAGAGACCCAGTACTTC. Translation gives CASSPGRGGQETQYF.

This clonotype was detected many times. J is TRBJ1-5 and V is TRBV18, with D possibly matching TRBD1 (5 bases). V lost 5 bases, J lost 7 bases, and 24 bases lay in between. This CDR3 has 17 amino acids. The germline V gene encodes CDR1 KGHSH and CDR2 LQKENI. CDR3 coding DNA: TGTGCCAGCTCATCCGACACCCTAACAGGCTTGGGGCAGCCCCAGCATTTT. Its protein product is CASSSDTLTGLGQPQHF.

This sequence joins TRBV6-5 and TRBJ2-1; 7 bases are shared with TRBD1. This CDR3 comprises 15 residues. The J segment lost 2 bases and the V segment lost 6 bases, leaving 7 bases of the junction unmatched. Germline CDR1 reads MNHEY; CDR2 reads SVGAGI. In nucleotides, the CDR3 is TGTGCCAGCAGCTACACGACAGGGCCCTACAATGAGCAGTTCTTC. Residues: CASSYTTGPYNEQFF.

The V call is TRBV9, the J call TRBJ2-3; TRBD2 is a possible D gene (6 bases). V was clipped by 3 bases and J by 0 bases, with 11 bases between them. From germline, CDR1 is SGDLS and CDR2 YYNGEE. The CDR3 totals 15 residues. The CDR3 loop reads CASSEGTPSTDTQYF. The CDR3 DNA follows: TGTGCCAGCAGCGAGGGGACTCCTAGCACAGATACGCAGTATTTT.

In this sample, this clonotype turned up many times. The V call is TRBV20-1, the J call TRBJ1-1, with D possibly TRBD1 on 6 matching bases. V was pared by 4 bases and J by 6 bases, with 15 bases between. In germline, CDR1 is DFQATT, CDR2 SNEGSKA (reference sequence). This CDR3 spans 13 amino acids. The CDR3 here is CSANLQGSAEAFF. The CDR3 DNA is TGCAGTGCTAACCTTCAGGGGAGCGCTGAAGCTTTCTTT.

This clonotype was found many times. J is TRBJ2-7 and V is TRBV5-1, with TRBD1 matching 7 bases. CDR1 is SGHRS and CDR2 is YFSETQ in the germline V gene. After removal of 2 bases from V and 6 bases from J, the junction contained 5 bases not matched to a gene. This CDR3 spans 13 amino acids. The CDR3 region has the DNA TGCGCCAGCAGCTTCGGGGACAGATCCGAGCAGTACGTC. It is translated as CASSFGDRSEQYV.

The sample holds many counts of this clonotype. The V call is TRBV12-3 or TRBV12-4, the J call TRBJ1-4; D not certain. CDR3 length equals 14 residues. V was trimmed by 1 base and J by 6 bases, leaving 9 bases between them. In DNA, the CDR3 is TGTGCCAGCAGTTTAGTGGGGTTGGATGAAAAACTGTTTTTT. It yields the protein CASSLVGLDEKLFF.

At least ten counts were recorded for this clonotype. The chain combines TRBV2 with TRBJ2-7; D gene uncertain. Per the germline V gene, CDR1 is SNHLY and CDR2 is FYNNEI. The length of the CDR3 is 13 residues. V lost 7 bases and J lost 4, with 14 bases in between. The CDR3 here is CASIRSRMYEQYF. The CDR3 DNA reads TGTGCCAGCATCCGGAGTCGTATGTACGAGCAGTACTTC. The full variable domain, in which reference TRBV2 and TRBJ2-7 provide the parts outside the CDR3, is EPEVTQTPSHQVTQMGQEVILRCVPISNHLYFYWYRQILGQKVEFLVSFYNNEISEKSEIFDDQFSVERPDGSNFTLKIRSTKLEDSAMYFCASIRSRMYEQYFGPGTRLTVT.

This clonotype came up many times. The CDR3 bases are TGTGCCAGCAGCTTCCTAGCGGGGGGAGCAGATACGCAGTATTTT. It translates to CASSFLAGGADTQYF. The V call is TRBV7-2, the J call TRBJ2-3, with 11 bases aligning to TRBD2. CDR1 and CDR2 (germline): SGHTA, FQGNSA. V lost 3 bases to trimming and J lost 4 bases; unmatched junction nucleotides: 3. The CDR3 runs 15 residues.